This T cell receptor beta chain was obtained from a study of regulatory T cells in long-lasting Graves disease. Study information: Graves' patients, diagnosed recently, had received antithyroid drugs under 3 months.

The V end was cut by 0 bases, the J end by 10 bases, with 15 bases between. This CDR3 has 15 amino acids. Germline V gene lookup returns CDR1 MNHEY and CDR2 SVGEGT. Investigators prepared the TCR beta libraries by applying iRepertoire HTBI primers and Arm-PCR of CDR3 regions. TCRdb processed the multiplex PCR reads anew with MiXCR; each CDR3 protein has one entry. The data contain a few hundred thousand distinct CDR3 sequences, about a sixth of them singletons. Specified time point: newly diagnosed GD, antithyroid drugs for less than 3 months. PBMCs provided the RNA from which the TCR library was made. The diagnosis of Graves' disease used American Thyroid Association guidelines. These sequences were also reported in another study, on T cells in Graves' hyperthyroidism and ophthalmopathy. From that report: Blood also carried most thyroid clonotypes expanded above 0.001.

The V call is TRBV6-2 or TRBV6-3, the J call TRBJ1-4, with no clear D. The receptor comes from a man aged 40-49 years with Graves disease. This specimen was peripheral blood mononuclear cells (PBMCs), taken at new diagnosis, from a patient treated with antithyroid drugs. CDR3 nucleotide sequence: TGTGCCAGCAGTTACTCGGATCAACACGGGAGAAAACTGTTTTTT. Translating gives CASSYSDQHGRKLFF.